This T cell receptor beta chain derives from a study of identical twins. CDR1 is DFQATT and CDR2 is SNEGSKA in the germline V gene (reference sequence). This CDR3 comprises 13 residues. With V trimmed by 6 bases and J by 8 bases, 9 bases remained unmatched. To note about this clonotype: The antigen remains unidentified.

Study-level points and caveats: Fewer insertions characterized abundant cord blood beta clonotypes, whereas memory repertoires showed none. Cross-sectional statistics, not tracking of the same donors, supported the conclusions.

It was template switching that added a universal primer site, and there were unique molecular identifiers on the cDNA. TCRdb re-derived calls from the 5' RACE reads in MiXCR, one entry per CDR3 protein. Of a few hundred thousand distinct CDR3 sequences detected, 9% to 10% appear once; the ten largest clones hold approximately 3%. A further study also used this sample, focusing on yellow fever vaccine responses in identical twins. That paper states: In identical twins, vaccine T cell responses appeared partly shared and partly individual.

The receptor was derived from a woman younger than 35 in good health. Sequenced: PBMCs. The V gene is TRBV20-1, the J gene TRBJ1-4, with 7 bases aligning to TRBD1. The CDR3 protein is CSAMTGPGEKLFF. In DNA form, the CDR3 reads TGCAGTGCGATGACAGGGCCGGGGGAAAAACTGTTTTTT.